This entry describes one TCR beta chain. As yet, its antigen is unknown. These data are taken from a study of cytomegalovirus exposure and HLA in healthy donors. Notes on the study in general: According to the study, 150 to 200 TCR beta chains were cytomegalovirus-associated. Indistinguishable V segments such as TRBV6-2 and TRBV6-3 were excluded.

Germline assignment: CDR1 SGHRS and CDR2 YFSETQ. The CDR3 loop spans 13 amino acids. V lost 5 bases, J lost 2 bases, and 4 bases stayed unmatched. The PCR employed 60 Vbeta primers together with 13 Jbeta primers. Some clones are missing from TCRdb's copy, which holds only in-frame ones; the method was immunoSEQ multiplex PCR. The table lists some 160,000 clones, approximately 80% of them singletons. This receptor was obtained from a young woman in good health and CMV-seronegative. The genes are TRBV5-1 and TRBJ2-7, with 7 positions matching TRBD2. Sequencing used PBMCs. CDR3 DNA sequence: TGCGCCAGCAGTAGGAGCGGGGCCTACGAGCAGTACTTC. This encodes CASSRSGAYEQYF.